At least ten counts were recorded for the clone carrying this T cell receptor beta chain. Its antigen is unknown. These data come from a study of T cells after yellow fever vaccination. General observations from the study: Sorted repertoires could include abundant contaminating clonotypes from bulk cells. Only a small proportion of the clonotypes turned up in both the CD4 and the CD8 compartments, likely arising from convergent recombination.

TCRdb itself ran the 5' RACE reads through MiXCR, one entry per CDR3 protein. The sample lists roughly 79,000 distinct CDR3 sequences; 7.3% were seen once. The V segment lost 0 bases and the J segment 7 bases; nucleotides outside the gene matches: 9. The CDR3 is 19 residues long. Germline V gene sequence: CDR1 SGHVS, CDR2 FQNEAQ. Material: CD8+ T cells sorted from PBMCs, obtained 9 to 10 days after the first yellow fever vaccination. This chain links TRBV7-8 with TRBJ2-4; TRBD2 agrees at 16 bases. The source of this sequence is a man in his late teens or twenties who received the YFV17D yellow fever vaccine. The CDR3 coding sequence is TGTGCCAGCAGCTTAGCGCTTGTGGGACTAGCGGGGGGGCGGAACATTCAGTACTTC. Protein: CASSLALVGLAGGRNIQYF.